Below are 19 T cell receptor beta chains sequenced from a single sample in a study of cytomegalovirus exposure and HLA in healthy donors. The PCR was carried out with 60 Vbeta primers and 13 Jbeta primers. TCRdb's copy holds only in-frame clones and misses some; the assay was immunoSEQ multiplex PCR. The sample consists of 73,000 or so clones, about 81% of them appearing once. Input material: PBMCs. Receptors originate from a human donor in good health.

The rearrangement joins TRBV19 to TRBJ1-4, with 8 positions matching TRBD1. J gave up 2 bases and V 3 bases, and 8 bases lay outside the gene matches. Germline V lookup: CDR1 LNHDA, CDR2 SQIVND (reference sequence). The length of the CDR3 is 17 residues. In DNA, the CDR3 is TGTGCCAGTAGTATTTCGGACAGGGTGAGGACTAATGAAAAACTGTTTTTT. Translating it yields CASSISDRVRTNEKLFF. The full variable domain, in which reference TRBV19 and TRBJ1-4 provide the parts outside the CDR3, is DGGITQSPKYLFRKEGQNVTLSCEQNLNHDAMYWYRQDPGQGLRLIYYSQIVNDFQKGDIAEGYSVSREKKESFPLTVTSAQKNPTAFYLCASSISDRVRTNEKLFFGSGTQLSVL.

The V and J genes are TRBV19 and TRBJ1-6; TRBD1 matches at 7 bases. CDR1 and CDR2 (germline): LNHDA, SQIVND (reference sequence). V trimming: 2 bases; J trimming: 6 bases; junction bases outside the gene matches: 10. The CDR3 has 17 residues. CDR3 nucleotide sequence: TGTGCCAGTAGTATATTTGGAAGGGGGCTAATTAATTCACCCCTCCACTTT. Translation: CASSIFGRGLINSPLHF.

In DNA form, the CDR3 reads TGCGCCAGCAGTTCTGGGGGGAGCGGATCCTACAATGAGCAGTTCTTC. Translation: CASSSGGSGSYNEQFF. The rearrangement uses TRBV5-1 and TRBJ2-1; perhaps TRBD2 as D (6 bases). This CDR3 has 16 residues. Trimming stripped 5 bases from V and 1 base from J, with 16 bases between. Germline CDR1 SGHRS, CDR2 YFSETQ.

The CDR3 DNA reads TGTGCCAGCAGCTTAGGGGTTACAGGGGTCACTGAAGCTTTCTTT. Translation: CASSLGVTGVTEAFF. The rearrangement uses TRBV11-3 and TRBJ1-1; 7 bases are a match to TRBD1. The V gene end was trimmed by 1 base and the J gene end by 4 bases; junction bases not matched to a gene: 6. CDR3 size: 15 residues. Germline CDR1 is SGHNT and CDR2 is YENEEA.

There are a few counts of this clone. The V call is TRBV5-8, the J call TRBJ2-7; TRBD2 matches at 9 bases. The CDR3 has 14 amino acids. V trimming: 4 bases; J trimming: 3 bases; junction bases outside the gene matches: 5. Germline V gene sequence: CDR1 SGHTS, CDR2 YDEGEE. The CDR3: CASSRRGGLYEQYF. DNA for the CDR3: TGTGCCAGCAGCCGGCGGGGGGGGCTCTACGAGCAGTACTTC.

The J gene is TRBJ2-5, the V gene TRBV12-5; the match to TRBD1 covers 7 bases. V was clipped by 6 bases and J by 5 bases; unmatched bases: 9. Per germline, CDR1 LGHNT and CDR2 FRNRAP. The CDR3 contains 14 residues. The CDR3: CASGKTGARETQYF. In nucleotides, the CDR3 is TGTGCTAGTGGAAAAACAGGGGCGCGTGAGACCCAGTACTTC.

V and J are TRBV28 and TRBJ2-7; a possible D gene is TRBD1 (6 bases). The germline V gene has CDR1 MDHEN and CDR2 SYDVKM. Trimming took off 7 bases at V and 5 bases at J, with 24 bases between the two ends. This CDR3 is built from 16 residues. In DNA form, the CDR3 reads TGTGCCAGCAAAAGGATTGGGACACCCTTCGGGGACGAGCAGTACTTC. Protein sequence: CASKRIGTPFGDEQYF.

The rearrangement uses TRBV18 and TRBJ2-5; TRBD1 matches 9 bases. The CDR3 consists of 15 residues. Trimming cost V 5 bases and J 4 bases; bases outside gene matches: 8. The germline V gene encodes CDR1 KGHSH and CDR2 LQKENI. CDR3 DNA sequence: TGTGCCAGCTCAGCAAGACAGGGGGGAGGAGAGACCCAGTACTTC. Amino acid sequence: CASSARQGGGETQYF.

This clone turned up a few times. This sequence joins TRBV19 and TRBJ2-2; 14 nucleotides line up with TRBD2. This CDR3 spans 17 amino acids. The germline V gene has CDR1 LNHDA and CDR2 SQIVND (reference sequence). J was trimmed by 4 bases and V by 5 bases; bases with no gene match: 6. CDR3 residues: CASSFGTSGGGTGELFF. The CDR3 nucleotides are TGTGCCAGTAGTTTCGGGACTAGCGGGGGTGGCACCGGGGAGCTGTTTTTT.

The chain is built from TRBV6-5 and TRBJ1-3; D perhaps matches TRBD1 (6 bases). The CDR3 contains 15 residues. V was pared by 6 bases and J by 0 bases, with 12 bases between. The germline CDR1 and CDR2 sequences are MNHEY and SVGAGI. Here the CDR3 reads CASSNRASSGNTIYF. CDR3 DNA: TGTGCCAGCAGCAACAGGGCTAGCTCTGGAAACACCATATATTTT.

The genes are TRBV6-1 and TRBJ1-1, with no clear D. Germline V gene sequence: CDR1 MNHNS, CDR2 SASEGT. The CDR3 contains 15 residues. V lost 3 bases and J 1 base, leaving 12 bases between the germline ends. The CDR3 sequence is CASSDFGGPNTEAFF. The CDR3 coding sequence is TGTGCCAGCAGTGACTTTGGAGGCCCGAACACTGAAGCTTTCTTT.

The chain links TRBV27 to TRBJ2-2, with D tentatively TRBD2 (6 bases). V lost 2 bases and J 2 bases, leaving 9 bases between the germline ends. CDR3 length equals 15 residues. From germline, CDR1 is MNHEY and CDR2 SMNVEV (reference sequence). The CDR3 protein is CASSLPGVNTGELFF. CDR3 DNA sequence: TGTGCCAGCAGTTTACCGGGGGTAAACACCGGGGAGCTGTTTTTT.

The chain has TRBV9 and TRBJ2-7; a weak D match, TRBD1 (6 bases). The CDR3 is made up of 15 amino acids. Trimming removed 0 bases at V and 1 base at J, with 11 bases between. Germline lookup yields CDR1 SGDLS and CDR2 YYNGEE. The CDR3, as DNA: TGTGCCAGCAGCGTAGGCTGGGACACGTCCTACGAGCAGTACTTC. It yields the protein CASSVGWDTSYEQYF.

This chain connects TRBV19 to TRBJ1-2; D ambiguous. Per germline, CDR1 LNHDA and CDR2 SQIVND (reference sequence). The CDR3 totals 15 residues. Trimming took off 0 bases at V and 7 bases at J, with 15 bases between the two ends. The CDR3 DNA is TGTGCCAGTAGTATAGATTGGACTCCCAACGGTGGCTACACCTTC. It translates to CASSIDWTPNGGYTF.

The chain is built from TRBV15 and TRBJ1-5; the match to TRBD1 covers 11 bases. This CDR3 contains 19 residues. Germline V lookup: CDR1 LNHNV, CDR2 YYDKDF (reference sequence). With 3 bases clipped from V and 2 bases from J, the junction kept 12 bases outside the gene matches. In nucleotides, the CDR3 is TGTGCCACCAGCAGTCCCCGGGACAGGGGGTGGGTTGGCAATCAGCCCCAGCATTTT. This encodes CATSSPRDRGWVGNQPQHF.

As to this clone: The germline gene is not matched at one end of the junction; a read error may be the cause. V and J are TRBV19 and TRBJ1-1; weak D call: TRBD1 (5 bases). The CDR3 extends over 14 amino acids. Looked up from germline, CDR1 is LNHDA and CDR2 is SQIVND (reference sequence). CDR3 nucleotides: TGTGCCAGTAGCATAGGTAGGGGTCGCACTGAAGCTTTCTTT. It specifies CASSIGRGRTEAFF. The full variable domain, its missing parts supplied by reference TRBV19 and TRBJ1-1, is DGGITQSPKYLFRKEGQNVTLSCEQNLNHDAMYWYRQDPGQGLRLIYYSQIVNDFQKGDIAEGYSVSREKKESFPLTVTSAQKNPTAFYLCASSIGRGRTEAFFGQGTRLTVV.

The chain combines TRBV5-1 with TRBJ1-1; 10 bases map to TRBD1. Trimming took 4 bases from V and 2 from J; bases not matched to a gene: 5. Germline V CDR1 and CDR2: SGHRS, YFSETQ. CDR3 length: 15 amino acids. Here the CDR3 DNA reads TGCGCCAGCAGCCAGGGACAGGGGACCAACACTGAAGCTTTCTTT. Translating gives CASSQGQGTNTEAFF.

The chain is built from TRBV6-1 and TRBJ1-1; TRBD1 aligns across 7 bases. Trimming cost V 6 bases and J 1 base; bases outside gene matches: 8. Per the germline V gene, CDR1 is MNHNS and CDR2 is SASEGT. This CDR3 has 15 amino acids. Here the CDR3 DNA reads TGTGCCAGCAGGTTGCAGGGGGGTAGGAACACTGAAGCTTTCTTT. Its translation is CASRLQGGRNTEAFF.

The chain joins TRBV5-8 to TRBJ1-5; D is ambiguous. V was cut by 4 bases and J by 2 bases, with 10 bases left in between. CDR1 and CDR2 from the germline V gene are SGHTS and YDEGEE. This CDR3 contains 14 residues. The CDR3 region is CASSHSSGNQPQHF. The CDR3 bases are TGTGCCAGCAGCCACTCATCTGGCAATCAGCCCCAGCATTTT.